This is a list of T cell receptor beta chains from one sample in a study of response to subunit inactivated influenza vaccine. TCRdb re-called the RT-PCR reads through MiXCR, storing one row per CDR3 protein. Here the sample spans 800,000 to 1,000,000 distinct CDR3 sequences, around 20% being singletons. Specimen: PBMCs from blood, collected 5 days after vaccination. The receptors shown here come from a man aged 50-60 years who received an inactivated influenza vaccine. Both conserved end residues are part of each CDR3. D genes are given only for firm matches. Only some rows state a clone size, as once, few, many or a class for expanded clones.

D gene: -
J gene: TRBJ2-7
V gene: TRBV6-2/TRBV6-3
clone size: few
CDR3 protein: CASRLMGSYEQYF
CDR3 DNA: TGTGCCAGCAGGTTAATGGGCTCCTACGAGCAGTACTTC

D gene: TRBD2
J gene: TRBJ2-3
V gene: TRBV12-3/TRBV12-4
clone size: -
CDR3 protein: CASSSGLGLSADTQYF
CDR3 DNA: TGTGCCAGCAGTTCCGGACTAGGACTTTCGGCAGATACGCAGTATTTT

D gene: TRBD2
J gene: TRBJ2-7
V gene: TRBV12-3/TRBV12-4
clone size: -
CDR3 protein: CASRRGTSGGSSYEQYF
CDR3 DNA: TGTGCCAGCAGAAGAGGGACTAGCGGGGGGAGCTCCTACGAGCAGTACTTC

D gene: TRBD1
J gene: TRBJ2-2
V gene: TRBV20-1
clone size: few
CDR3 protein: CSALRTGTLSTGELFF
CDR3 DNA: TGCAGTGCACTTAGGACAGGCACGTTGAGCACCGGGGAGCTGTTTTTT

D gene: TRBD1
J gene: TRBJ2-7
V gene: TRBV9
clone size: -
CDR3 protein: CASSVGDRLAYEQYF
CDR3 DNA: TGTGCCAGCAGCGTAGGGGACAGGCTAGCCTACGAGCAGTACTTC

D gene: TRBD2
J gene: TRBJ2-1
V gene: TRBV12-3/TRBV12-4
clone size: -
CDR3 protein: CASSTTSVTEQFF
CDR3 DNA: TGTGCCAGCAGTACTACTAGCGTGACTGAGCAGTTCTTC

D gene: -
J gene: TRBJ2-2
V gene: TRBV6-5
clone size: few
CDR3 protein: CASSYRRTGAGELFF
CDR3 DNA: TGTGCCAGCAGTTACAGACGGACGGGTGCCGGGGAGCTGTTTTTT

D gene: -
J gene: TRBJ2-5
V gene: TRBV3-1
clone size: -
CDR3 protein: CASSQDAGRTQYF
CDR3 DNA: TGTGCCAGCAGCCAAGATGCAGGGAGGACCCAGTACTTC

D gene: TRBD2
J gene: TRBJ2-7
V gene: TRBV20-1
clone size: -
CDR3 protein: CSASPTSGVIGEQYF
CDR3 DNA: TGCAGTGCAAGCCCCACTAGCGGGGTGATTGGCGAGCAGTACTTC

D gene: TRBD1
J gene: TRBJ2-7
V gene: TRBV29-1
clone size: many
CDR3 protein: CSVEDLGGTGGNEQYF
CDR3 DNA: TGCAGCGTTGAAGATCTTGGCGGGACAGGGGGCAACGAGCAGTACTTC

D gene: TRBD1
J gene: TRBJ1-1
V gene: TRBV6-1
clone size: few
CDR3 protein: CASSLTGGGSTEAFF
CDR3 DNA: TGTGCCAGCAGCCTGACAGGGGGCGGGAGCACTGAAGCTTTCTTT

D gene: -
J gene: TRBJ2-1
V gene: TRBV13
clone size: -
CDR3 protein: CASSLSLGGYNEQFF
CDR3 DNA: TGTGCCAGCAGCTTAAGCCTAGGAGGCTACAATGAGCAGTTCTTC

D gene: TRBD2
J gene: TRBJ2-3
V gene: TRBV5-5
clone size: many
CDR3 protein: CASSLVASGGTDTQYF
CDR3 DNA: TGTGCCAGCAGCTTGGTCGCTAGCGGGGGTACAGATACGCAGTATTTT

D gene: -
J gene: TRBJ2-2
V gene: TRBV20-1
clone size: -
CDR3 protein: CSARDLGGTGELFF
CDR3 DNA: TGCAGTGCTAGAGATCTCGGGGGCACCGGGGAGCTGTTTTTT

D gene: TRBD2
J gene: TRBJ2-1
V gene: TRBV28
clone size: once
CDR3 protein: CASSAGTSGGWAEQFF
CDR3 DNA: TGTGCCAGCAGTGCGGGGACTAGCGGGGGCTGGGCTGAGCAGTTCTTC

D gene: -
J gene: TRBJ2-3
V gene: TRBV28
clone size: -
CDR3 protein: CASRAGTLTDTQYF
CDR3 DNA: TGTGCCAGCAGGGCCGGGACCCTCACAGATACGCAGTATTTT

D gene: TRBD1
J gene: TRBJ2-2
V gene: TRBV11-2
clone size: -
CDR3 protein: CARGRGTGRFPSGTGELFF
CDR3 DNA: TGTGCCAGGGGTAGGGGGACAGGGCGCTTCCCCTCAGGCACCGGGGAGCTGTTTTTT

D gene: -
J gene: TRBJ2-2
V gene: TRBV5-1
clone size: once
CDR3 protein: CASSLARGLELFF
CDR3 DNA: TGCGCCAGCAGCTTGGCCAGGGGTCTGGAGCTGTTTTTT

D gene: TRBD2
J gene: TRBJ2-1
V gene: TRBV20-1
clone size: -
CDR3 protein: CSARDIVAGGSSYNEQFF
CDR3 DNA: TGCAGTGCTAGAGATATAGTAGCGGGAGGTAGCTCCTACAATGAGCAGTTCTTC

D gene: TRBD2
J gene: TRBJ2-3
V gene: TRBV10-3
clone size: few
CDR3 protein: CAITLAGSDTQYF
CDR3 DNA: TGTGCCATCACGCTAGCGGGGTCAGATACGCAGTATTTT

D gene: -
J gene: TRBJ2-3
V gene: TRBV2
clone size: few
CDR3 protein: CASSDRQGTDTQYF
CDR3 DNA: TGTGCCAGCAGTGATCGGCAGGGCACAGATACGCAGTATTTT

D gene: -
J gene: TRBJ2-5
V gene: TRBV12-3/TRBV12-4
clone size: -
CDR3 protein: CASSLSGPQQETQYF
CDR3 DNA: TGTGCCAGCAGTTTAAGTGGTCCGCAACAAGAGACCCAGTACTTC

D gene: -
J gene: TRBJ1-1
V gene: TRBV29-1
clone size: few
CDR3 protein: CSAPEVEYTEAFF
CDR3 DNA: TGCAGCGCCCCGGAGGTGGAATACACTGAAGCTTTCTTT

D gene: TRBD2
J gene: TRBJ2-1
V gene: TRBV6-5
clone size: few
CDR3 protein: CASSYSSSGSRNEQFF
CDR3 DNA: TGTGCCAGCAGTTACTCTTCTAGCGGGAGCCGCAATGAGCAGTTCTTC

D gene: -
J gene: TRBJ2-3
V gene: TRBV4-2
clone size: -
CDR3 protein: CASSQEWGQRADTQYF
CDR3 DNA: TGTGCCAGCAGCCAAGAGTGGGGCCAAAGGGCAGATACGCAGTATTTT

D gene: -
J gene: TRBJ2-5
V gene: TRBV27
clone size: -
CDR3 protein: CASSESYQETQYF
CDR3 DNA: TGTGCCAGCAGTGAATCGTACCAAGAGACCCAGTACTTC

D gene: -
J gene: TRBJ2-7
V gene: TRBV12-3/TRBV12-4
clone size: few
CDR3 protein: CASSHPDLPYEQYF
CDR3 DNA: TGTGCCAGCAGCCACCCCGATTTGCCGTACGAGCAGTACTTC

D gene: TRBD2
J gene: TRBJ2-1
V gene: TRBV24-1
clone size: few
CDR3 protein: CATSDADLAGRNEQFF
CDR3 DNA: TGTGCCACCAGTGATGCTGACCTAGCGGGACGCAATGAGCAGTTCTTC